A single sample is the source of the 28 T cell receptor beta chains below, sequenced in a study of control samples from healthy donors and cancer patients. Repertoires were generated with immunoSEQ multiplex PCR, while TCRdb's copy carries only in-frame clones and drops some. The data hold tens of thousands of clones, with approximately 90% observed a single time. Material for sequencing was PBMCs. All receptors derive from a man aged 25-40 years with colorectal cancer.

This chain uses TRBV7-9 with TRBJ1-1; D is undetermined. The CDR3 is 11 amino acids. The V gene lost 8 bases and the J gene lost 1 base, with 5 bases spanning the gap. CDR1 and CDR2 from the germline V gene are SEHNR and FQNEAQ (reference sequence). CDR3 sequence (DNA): TGTGCCAGCGCCAGGAACACTGAAGCTTTCTTT. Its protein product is CASARNTEAFF. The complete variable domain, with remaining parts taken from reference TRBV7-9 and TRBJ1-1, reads DTGVSQNPRHKITKRGQNVTFRCDPISEHNRLYWYRQTLGQGPEFLTYFQNEAQLEKSRLLSDRFSAERPKGSFSTLEIQRTEQGDSAMYLCASARNTEAFFGQGTRLTVV.

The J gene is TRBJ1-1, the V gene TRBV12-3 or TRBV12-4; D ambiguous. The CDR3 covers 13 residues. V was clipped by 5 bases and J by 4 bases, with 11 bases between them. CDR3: CASSVWASTEAFF. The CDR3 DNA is TGTGCCAGCAGTGTTTGGGCCTCCACTGAAGCTTTCTTT.

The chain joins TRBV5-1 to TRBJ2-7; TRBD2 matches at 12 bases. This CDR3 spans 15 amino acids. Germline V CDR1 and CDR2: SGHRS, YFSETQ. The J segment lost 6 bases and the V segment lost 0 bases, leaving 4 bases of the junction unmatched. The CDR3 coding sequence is TGCGCCAGCAGCTTGGTCCTAGCGGGGGGGCTCGAGCAGTACTTC. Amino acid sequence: CASSLVLAGGLEQYF.

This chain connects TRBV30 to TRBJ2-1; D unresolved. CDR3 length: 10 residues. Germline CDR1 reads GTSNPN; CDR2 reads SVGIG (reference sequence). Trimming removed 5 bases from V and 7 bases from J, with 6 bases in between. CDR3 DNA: TGTGCCTGGGGGTTTAATGAGCAGTTCTTC. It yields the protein CAWGFNEQFF.

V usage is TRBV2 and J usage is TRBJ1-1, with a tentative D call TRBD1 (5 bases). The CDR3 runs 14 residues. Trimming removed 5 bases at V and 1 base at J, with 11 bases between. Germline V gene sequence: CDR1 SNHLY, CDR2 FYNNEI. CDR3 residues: CASSLQGPNTEAFF. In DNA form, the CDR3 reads TGTGCCAGCAGTTTGCAGGGTCCGAACACTGAAGCTTTCTTT.

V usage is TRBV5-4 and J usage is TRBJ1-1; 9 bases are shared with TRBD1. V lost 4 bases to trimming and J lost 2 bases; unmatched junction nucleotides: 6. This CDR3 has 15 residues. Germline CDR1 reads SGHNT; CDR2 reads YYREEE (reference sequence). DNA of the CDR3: TGTGCCAGCAGCCGTCAACAGGGGGCAAACACTGAAGCTTTCTTT. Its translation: CASSRQQGANTEAFF. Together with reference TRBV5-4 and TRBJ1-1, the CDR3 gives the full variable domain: ETGVTQSPTHLIKTRGQQVTLRCSSQSGHNTVSWYQQALGQGPQFIFQYYREEENGRGNFPPRFSGLQFPNYSSELNVNALELDDSALYLCASSRQQGANTEAFFGQGTRLTVV.

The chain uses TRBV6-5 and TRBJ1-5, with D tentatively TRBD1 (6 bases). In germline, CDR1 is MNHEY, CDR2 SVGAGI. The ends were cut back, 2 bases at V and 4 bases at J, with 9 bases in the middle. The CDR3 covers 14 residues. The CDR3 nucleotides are TGTGCCAGCAGTTACCGCGGACAGAATCAGCCCCAGCATTTT. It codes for CASSYRGQNQPQHF.

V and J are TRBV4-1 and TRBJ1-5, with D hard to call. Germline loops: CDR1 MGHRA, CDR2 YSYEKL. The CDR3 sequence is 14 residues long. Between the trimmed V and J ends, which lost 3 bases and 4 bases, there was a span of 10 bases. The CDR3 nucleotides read TGCGCCAGCAGCCAGGCCGACCTGAATCAGCCCCAGCATTTT. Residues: CASSQADLNQPQHF.

The CDR3 protein is CSASDPSGTGDEAFF. DNA for the CDR3: TGCAGTGCTAGTGACCCATCCGGGACAGGGGACGAAGCTTTCTTT. The chain recombines TRBV20-1 with TRBJ1-1, with 10 bases matching TRBD1. The germline CDR1 and CDR2 sequences are DFQATT and SNEGSKA (reference sequence). Trimming cost V 3 bases and J 8 bases; bases outside gene matches: 12. The CDR3 is 15 amino acids.

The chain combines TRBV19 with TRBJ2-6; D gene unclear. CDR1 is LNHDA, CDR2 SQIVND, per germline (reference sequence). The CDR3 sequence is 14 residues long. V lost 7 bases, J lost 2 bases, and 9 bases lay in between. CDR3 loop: CASTRSAGANVLTF. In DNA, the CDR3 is TGTGCCAGTACCCGGAGCGCTGGGGCCAACGTCCTGACTTTC. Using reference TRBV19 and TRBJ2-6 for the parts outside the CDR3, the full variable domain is DGGITQSPKYLFRKEGQNVTLSCEQNLNHDAMYWYRQDPGQGLRLIYYSQIVNDFQKGDIAEGYSVSREKKESFPLTVTSAQKNPTAFYLCASTRSAGANVLTFGAGSRLTVL.

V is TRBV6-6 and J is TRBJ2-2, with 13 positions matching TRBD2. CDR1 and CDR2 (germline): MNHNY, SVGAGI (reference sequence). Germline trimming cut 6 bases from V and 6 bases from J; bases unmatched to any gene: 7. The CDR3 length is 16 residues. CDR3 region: CASRTGTSGVAGELFF. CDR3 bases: TGTGCCAGCAGAACCGGGACTAGCGGGGTTGCCGGGGAGCTGTTTTTT.

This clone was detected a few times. Here the CDR3 DNA reads TGTGCCAGCAGCGTAGGGGAGCCCACCAACACCATATATTTT. It codes for CASSVGEPTNTIYF. The chain has TRBV9 and TRBJ1-3; D call uncertain. This CDR3 is 14 amino acids long. Trimming removed 0 bases at V and 7 bases at J, with 11 bases between. Germline-derived CDR1 and CDR2 are SGDLS and YYNGEE.

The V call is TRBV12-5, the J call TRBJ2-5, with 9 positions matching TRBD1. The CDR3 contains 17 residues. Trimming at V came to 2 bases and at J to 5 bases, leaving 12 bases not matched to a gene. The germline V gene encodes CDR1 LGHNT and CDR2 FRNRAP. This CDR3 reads CASGLTLGTGSRETQYF. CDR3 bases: TGTGCTAGTGGTTTGACTTTAGGGACAGGGTCCAGGGAGACCCAGTACTTC.

CDR3 sequence: CASSEGAYGTLSYEQYF. Written as DNA, the CDR3 is TGTGCCAGCAGTGAAGGAGCGTATGGGACCCTTTCCTACGAGCAGTACTTC. V is TRBV6-1 and J is TRBJ2-7, with D possibly being TRBD1 or TRBD2 (5 bases each). The CDR3 contains 17 residues. The germline gives CDR1 MNHNS, CDR2 SASEGT. The V end lost 1 base, the J end lost 1 base, and 17 bases lay between the germline ends.

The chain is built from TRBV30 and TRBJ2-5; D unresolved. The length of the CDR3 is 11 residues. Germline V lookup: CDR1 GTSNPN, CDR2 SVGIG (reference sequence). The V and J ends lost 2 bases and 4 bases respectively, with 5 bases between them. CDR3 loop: CAWSTGETQYF. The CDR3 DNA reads TGTGCCTGGAGTACCGGAGAGACCCAGTACTTC.

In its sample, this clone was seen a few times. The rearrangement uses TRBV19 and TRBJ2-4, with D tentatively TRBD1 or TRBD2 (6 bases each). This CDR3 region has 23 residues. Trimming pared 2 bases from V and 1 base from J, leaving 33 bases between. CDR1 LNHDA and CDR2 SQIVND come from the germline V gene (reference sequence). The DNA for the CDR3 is TGTGCCAGTAGTATACGAATAGTAAGGAGGGACATCAATAACTTCGAGGCCAAAAACATTCAGTACTTC. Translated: CASSIRIVRRDINNFEAKNIQYF.

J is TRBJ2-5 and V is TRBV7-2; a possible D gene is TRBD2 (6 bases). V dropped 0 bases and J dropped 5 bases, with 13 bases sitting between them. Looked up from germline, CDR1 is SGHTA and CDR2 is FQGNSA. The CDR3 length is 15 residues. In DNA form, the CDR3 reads TGTGCCAGCAGCTTAGCGGGAGGTTCCCAGGAGACCCAGTACTTC. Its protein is CASSLAGGSQETQYF.

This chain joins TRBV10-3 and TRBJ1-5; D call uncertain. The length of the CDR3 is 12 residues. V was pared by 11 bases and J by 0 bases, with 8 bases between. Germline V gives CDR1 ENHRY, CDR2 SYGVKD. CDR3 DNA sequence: TGTGCCGCCAGCGATAGCAATCAGCCCCAGCATTTT. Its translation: CAASDSNQPQHF.

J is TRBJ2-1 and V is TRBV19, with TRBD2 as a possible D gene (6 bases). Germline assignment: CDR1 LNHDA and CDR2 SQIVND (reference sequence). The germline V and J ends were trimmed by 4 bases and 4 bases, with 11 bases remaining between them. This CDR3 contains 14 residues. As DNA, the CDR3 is TGTGCCAGTAGTAGCGGGACTGATTACAATGAGCAGTTCTTC. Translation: CASSSGTDYNEQFF.

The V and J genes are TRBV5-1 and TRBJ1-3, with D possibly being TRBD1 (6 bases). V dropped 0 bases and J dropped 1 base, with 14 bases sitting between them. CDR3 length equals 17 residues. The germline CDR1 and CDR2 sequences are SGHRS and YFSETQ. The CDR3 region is CASSLEVGGGSGNTIYF. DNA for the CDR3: TGCGCCAGCAGCTTGGAAGTCGGAGGGGGTTCTGGAAACACCATATATTTT.

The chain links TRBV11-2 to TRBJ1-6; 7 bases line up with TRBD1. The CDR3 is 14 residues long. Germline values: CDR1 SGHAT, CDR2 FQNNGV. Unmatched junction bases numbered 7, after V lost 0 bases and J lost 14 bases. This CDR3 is CASSLDPTGPTLHF. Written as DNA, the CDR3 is TGTGCCAGCAGCTTAGATCCGACAGGGCCCACCCTCCACTTT.

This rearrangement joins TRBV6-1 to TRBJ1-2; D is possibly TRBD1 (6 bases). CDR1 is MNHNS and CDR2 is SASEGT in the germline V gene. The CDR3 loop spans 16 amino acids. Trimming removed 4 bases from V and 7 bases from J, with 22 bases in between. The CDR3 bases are TGTGCCAGCAGTGCCCAAACTACAGGGAAACGGGGTGGCTACACCTTC. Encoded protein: CASSAQTTGKRGGYTF.

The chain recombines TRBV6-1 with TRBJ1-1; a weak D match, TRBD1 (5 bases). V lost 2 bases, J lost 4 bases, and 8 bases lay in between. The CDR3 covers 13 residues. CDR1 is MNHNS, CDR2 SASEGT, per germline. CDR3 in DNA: TGTGCCAGCAGTGAACAGGGTGTCACTGAAGCTTTCTTT. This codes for CASSEQGVTEAFF.

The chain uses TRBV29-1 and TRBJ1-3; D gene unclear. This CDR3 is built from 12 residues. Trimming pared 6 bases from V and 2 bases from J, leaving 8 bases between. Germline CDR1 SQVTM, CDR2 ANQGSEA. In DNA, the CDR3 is TGCAGCGTCATAAAGGCTGGAAACACCATATATTTT. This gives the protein CSVIKAGNTIYF.

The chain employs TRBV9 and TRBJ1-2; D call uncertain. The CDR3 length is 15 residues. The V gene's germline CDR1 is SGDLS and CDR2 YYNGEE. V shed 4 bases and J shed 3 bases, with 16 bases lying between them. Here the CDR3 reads CASSSGWVGDYGYTF. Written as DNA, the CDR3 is TGTGCCAGCAGCAGCGGTTGGGTTGGAGACTATGGCTACACCTTC. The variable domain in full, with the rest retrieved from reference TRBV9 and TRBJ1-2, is DSGVTQTPKHLITATGQRVTLRCSPRSGDLSVYWYQQSLDQGLQFLIQYYNGEERAKGNILERFSAQQFPDLHSELNLSSLELGDSALYFCASSSGWVGDYGYTFGSGTRLTVV.

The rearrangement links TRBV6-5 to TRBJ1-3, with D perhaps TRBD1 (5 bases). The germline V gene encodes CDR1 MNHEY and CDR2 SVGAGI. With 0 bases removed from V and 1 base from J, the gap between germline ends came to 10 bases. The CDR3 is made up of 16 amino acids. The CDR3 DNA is TGTGCCAGCAGTTACTCGAGGGCAGGGTCTGGAAACACCATATATTTT. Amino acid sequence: CASSYSRAGSGNTIYF.

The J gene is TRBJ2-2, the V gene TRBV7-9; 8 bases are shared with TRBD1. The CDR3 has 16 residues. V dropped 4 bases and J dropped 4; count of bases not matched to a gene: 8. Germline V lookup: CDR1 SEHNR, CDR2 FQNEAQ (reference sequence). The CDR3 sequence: CASSSLTDRGTGELFF. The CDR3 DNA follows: TGTGCCAGCAGCTCGCTAACAGACAGGGGCACCGGGGAGCTGTTTTTT.

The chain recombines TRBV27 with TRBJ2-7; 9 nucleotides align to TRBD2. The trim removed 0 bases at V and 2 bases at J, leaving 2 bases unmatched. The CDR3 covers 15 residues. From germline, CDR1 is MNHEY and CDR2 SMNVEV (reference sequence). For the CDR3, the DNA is TGTGCCAGCAGTTTATCGGCGGGGGGGCCCTACGAGCAGTACTTC. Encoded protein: CASSLSAGGPYEQYF.